A single sample is the source of the 26 T cell receptor beta chains below, sequenced in a study of T cells in Graves' hyperthyroidism and ophthalmopathy. Template material for amplifying TCR beta CDR3 regions consisted of RNA transcripts. The HTBI primer set served for first-round RT-PCR of the TCR CDR3. MiXCR, run by TCRdb on the multiplex PCR reads, gives a single entry per CDR3 protein. The sample holds a few hundred thousand distinct CDR3 sequences; about 15% are singletons and the top ten take roughly a fifth. Sequenced sample: blood. Receptors originate from a woman in her thirties with Graves' ophthalmopathy.

This clonotype was seen a handful of times. The chain carries TRBV10-2 and TRBJ2-3; tentative D call: TRBD2 (6 bases). Per germline, CDR1 WSHSY and CDR2 SAAADI. CDR3 size: 18 residues. Trimming cost V 1 base and J 3 bases, with 20 bases left between them. CDR3 loop: CASSELDRGSGRTDTQYF. For the CDR3, the DNA is TGCGCCAGCAGTGAGTTGGATCGTGGCTCAGGGAGGACAGATACGCAGTATTTT.

This clonotype was counted many times. This rearrangement joins TRBV4-1 to TRBJ2-1, with 15 bases matching TRBD2. V was pared by 0 bases and J by 8 bases, with 5 bases of the junction left unmatched. Germline V CDR1 and CDR2: MGHRA, YSYEKL. The CDR3 consists of 17 residues. In nucleotides, the CDR3 is TGCGCCAGCAGCCAAGAGGGGACTAGCGGGGGGTGGGATGAGCAGTTCTTC. Translated, it gives CASSQEGTSGGWDEQFF.

This clonotype was recorded at least ten times. This chain links TRBV2 with TRBJ2-7; D gene ambiguous. Germline V gene sequence: CDR1 SNHLY, CDR2 FYNNEI. Trimming took 2 bases from V and 0 from J, leaving 11 bases between them. The CDR3 is 15 amino acids. CDR3 residues: CASSEFSGTSYEQYF. The CDR3 nucleotides are TGTGCCAGCAGTGAATTCAGTGGCACCTCCTACGAGCAGTACTTC.

This clonotype has just a few counts. The genes are TRBV19 and TRBJ1-5; the D is unclear. Germline-derived CDR1 and CDR2 are LNHDA and SQIVND (reference sequence). V lost 4 bases, J lost 0 bases, and 13 bases lay in between. The CDR3 is made up of 16 amino acids. The CDR3 loop is CASSRPQAVSNQPQHF. In DNA, the CDR3 is TGTGCCAGTAGTAGGCCCCAGGCCGTTAGCAATCAGCCCCAGCATTTT.

This clonotype occurred many times. The genes are TRBV20-1 and TRBJ2-2; TRBD2 aligns across 12 bases. CDR3 size: 16 residues. Trimming at V came to 3 bases and at J to 1 base, leaving 3 bases not matched to a gene. CDR1 is DFQATT and CDR2 is SNEGSKA in the germline V gene (reference sequence). The CDR3 protein is CSARTSGGWNTGELFF. The CDR3 bases are TGCAGTGCTAGGACTAGCGGGGGCTGGAACACCGGGGAGCTGTTTTTT.

This clonotype was observed many times. The genes are TRBV6-1 and TRBJ1-2; D remains unclear. V was shortened by 2 bases and J by 5 bases, with 12 bases between the two germline ends. CDR1 is MNHNS and CDR2 is SASEGT in the germline V gene. The CDR3 runs 14 residues. The CDR3 nucleotides are TGTGCCAGCAGTGAAAATGAAGGGTGGTATGGCTACACCTTC. It translates to CASSENEGWYGYTF.

This clonotype showed up many times. The rearrangement uses TRBV27 and TRBJ2-5, with D possibly matching TRBD2 (5 bases). V was pared by 6 bases and J by 5 bases, with 16 bases between. This CDR3 has 14 amino acids. Germline CDR1 reads MNHEY; CDR2 reads SMNVEV (reference sequence). The CDR3 sequence is CASSHTRVGETQYF. CDR3 in DNA: TGTGCCAGCAGCCACACTAGGGTCGGGGAGACCCAGTACTTC.

This clonotype showed up many times. The genes are TRBV27 and TRBJ2-5, with a possible D match to TRBD2 (6 bases). Germline CDR1 is MNHEY and CDR2 is SMNVEV (reference sequence). The CDR3 totals 14 residues. Trimming shortened V by 5 bases and J by 2 bases, and 12 bases separated the two germline ends. This CDR3 is CASSLKGRQETQYF. The CDR3 DNA follows: TGTGCCAGCAGTCTGAAGGGGAGGCAAGAGACCCAGTACTTC.

This clonotype has at least ten counts. The chain recombines TRBV27 with TRBJ2-1, with 8 bases identical to TRBD2. The CDR3 consists of 12 residues. CDR1 and CDR2 from the germline V gene are MNHEY and SMNVEV (reference sequence). V lost 9 bases and J lost 8; bases outside the gene matches: 6. The CDR3 region is CASGLAADEQFF. The CDR3 bases are TGTGCCAGTGGACTAGCCGCCGATGAGCAGTTCTTC.

This clonotype was seen more than once but under ten times. The chain couples TRBV20-1 to TRBJ2-2, with 10 bases fitting TRBD1. Germline V lookup: CDR1 DFQATT, CDR2 SNEGSKA (reference sequence). The CDR3 runs to 14 residues. The junction had 2 bases not matched to a gene; V was cut back by 7 bases and J by 0 bases. The CDR3 bases are TGCAGTGTTGGACAGGGGGCGAACACCGGGGAGCTGTTTTTT. Amino acid sequence: CSVGQGANTGELFF.

This clonotype has ten or more counts. The chain employs TRBV7-9 and TRBJ2-7; no clear D gene. CDR1 is SEHNR and CDR2 is FQNEAQ in the germline V gene (reference sequence). V was pared by 1 base and J by 2 bases, with 6 bases between. CDR3 length: 13 amino acids. The CDR3: CASSLVGTYEQYF. The CDR3 DNA sequence: TGTGCCAGCAGCTTAGTGGGCACCTACGAGCAGTACTTC.

This chain joins TRBV28 and TRBJ1-5; TRBD1 matches at 11 bases. The ends lost 7 bases at V and 7 bases at J; junction bases unmatched: 9. This CDR3 has 15 amino acids. CDR1 MDHEN and CDR2 SYDVKM come from the germline V gene. In DNA, the CDR3 is TGTGCCAGCACCCCTTGGGGGACAGGGGGGCAGCCCCAGCATTTT. The encoded protein is CASTPWGTGGQPQHF.

Only a few counts were recorded for this clonotype. This chain links TRBV10-2 with TRBJ2-2, with D unresolved. Germline loops: CDR1 WSHSY, CDR2 SAAADI. The CDR3 spans 14 residues. With 11 bases removed from V and 0 bases from J, the gap between germline ends came to 13 bases. The CDR3 region is CAGQQGANTGELFF. CDR3 nucleotides: TGCGCCGGGCAACAAGGTGCGAACACCGGGGAGCTGTTTTTT.

This clonotype was picked up many times. The chain has TRBV20-1 and TRBJ2-3, with D possibly being TRBD2 (6 bases). This CDR3 region has 14 residues. V dropped 6 bases and J dropped 7 bases, with 20 bases sitting between them. Germline CDR1 DFQATT, CDR2 SNEGSKA (reference sequence). The CDR3 loop is CSAGPLAGGNTQYF. CDR3 in DNA: TGCAGTGCCGGGCCTCTAGCTGGGGGGAATACGCAGTATTTT.

This clonotype was picked up many times. The CDR3 is CAWRRTDGRPYEQYF. The CDR3 nucleotides read TGTGCCTGGAGGAGGACAGATGGCCGTCCCTACGAGCAGTACTTC. The genes are TRBV30 and TRBJ2-7, with D tentatively TRBD1 (6 bases). The V end lost 3 bases, the J end lost 2 bases, and 17 bases lay between the germline ends. The CDR3 is made up of 15 amino acids. Germline V gene data show CDR1 as GTSNPN and CDR2 as SVGIG (reference sequence).

V and J are TRBV5-1 and TRBJ2-3; maybe TRBD2 (5 bases). From germline, CDR1 is SGHRS and CDR2 YFSETQ. The CDR3 runs 18 residues. V lost 0 bases and J 5 bases, leaving 22 bases between the germline ends. CDR3 residues: CASSLASVVSGGRDTQYF. The DNA for the CDR3 is TGCGCCAGCAGCTTGGCATCGGTTGTGAGCGGCGGTCGAGATACGCAGTATTTT.

This clonotype appeared many times. The rearrangement links TRBV28 to TRBJ1-6; no clear D gene. V lost 1 base and J lost 5, with 6 bases in between. The CDR3 runs to 14 residues. Germline lookup yields CDR1 MDHEN and CDR2 SYDVKM. This CDR3 is CASSLSPDNSPLHF. Written as DNA, the CDR3 is TGTGCCAGCAGTTTATCACCGGATAATTCACCCCTCCACTTT.

In its sample, this clonotype was seen a few times. The V gene is TRBV19, the J gene TRBJ2-2, with D possibly matching TRBD2 (7 bases). The CDR3 sequence is 16 residues long. V gave up 1 base and J gave up 1 base, with 10 bases separating them. Per germline, CDR1 LNHDA and CDR2 SQIVND (reference sequence). The CDR3 reads CASSIVGGGNTGELFF. The CDR3 DNA follows: TGTGCCAGTAGTATAGTGGGAGGGGGGAACACCGGGGAGCTGTTTTTT. Drawing the rest from reference TRBV19 and TRBJ2-2, the complete variable domain is DGGITQSPKYLFRKEGQNVTLSCEQNLNHDAMYWYRQDPGQGLRLIYYSQIVNDFQKGDIAEGYSVSREKKESFPLTVTSAQKNPTAFYLCASSIVGGGNTGELFFGEGSRLTVL.

V gene TRBV12-3 or TRBV12-4 combines with J gene TRBJ2-5, with D tentatively TRBD1 (6 bases). CDR3 length equals 15 residues. V shed 2 bases and J shed 4 bases, with 14 bases lying between them. CDR3 coding DNA: TGTGCCAGCAGTTTATGGGGCATAGGGGGAGAGACCCAGTACTTC. It encodes CASSLWGIGGETQYF.

This clonotype has more than one count but fewer than ten. A much larger clone lies one base from this, so it may be a read error. This chain links TRBV3-1 with TRBJ2-7; no clear D gene. This CDR3 has 13 residues. CDR1 and CDR2 from the germline V gene are LGHDT and YNNKEL (reference sequence). CDR3 in DNA: TGTGCCTGCAGCCTCCGTTCAGACTACGAGCAGTACTTC. It encodes CACSLRSDYEQYF.

This clonotype was found many times. The chain employs TRBV20-1 and TRBJ2-7; the D gene is possibly TRBD2 (5 bases). The germline V gene encodes CDR1 DFQATT and CDR2 SNEGSKA (reference sequence). V shed 0 bases and J shed 6 bases, with 15 bases lying between them. The CDR3 consists of 14 residues. The DNA of the CDR3 is TGCAGTGCTAGAGATATGAGGGTTTTGGGCGAGCAGTACTTC. Translating it yields CSARDMRVLGEQYF.

This clonotype was counted only a few times. The genes are TRBV30 and TRBJ2-5; a possible D gene is TRBD2 (6 bases). Trimming stripped 4 bases from V and 2 bases from J, with 17 bases between. Germline assignment: CDR1 GTSNPN and CDR2 SVGIG (reference sequence). The CDR3 covers 15 residues. CDR3 sequence reads: CAWTPTAGRQETQYF. For the CDR3, the DNA is TGTGCCTGGACCCCCACAGCGGGCAGACAAGAGACCCAGTACTTC.

This clonotype has only a few counts. The chain combines TRBV19 with TRBJ1-1; D not certain. Germline V gives CDR1 LNHDA, CDR2 SQIVND (reference sequence). The CDR3 totals 16 residues. The V and J ends lost 5 bases and 0 bases respectively, with 16 bases between them. The CDR3 DNA reads as TGTGCCAGTAGTCCAGACTTCCCGAAGATGAACACTGAAGCTTTCTTT. Translation gives CASSPDFPKMNTEAFF.

This clonotype was found a few times. This chain connects TRBV6-1 to TRBJ1-4; 7 bases fit TRBD1. Germline V gene data show CDR1 as MNHNS and CDR2 as SASEGT. With V trimmed by 6 bases and J by 4 bases, 11 bases remained unmatched. This CDR3 is 16 amino acids long. CDR3 DNA sequence: TGTGCCAGCAGAAGACAGGGAGCTTATAGTAATGAAAAACTGTTTTTT. Amino acids: CASRRQGAYSNEKLFF.

This clonotype was recorded at least ten times. The V call is TRBV12-3 or TRBV12-4, the J call TRBJ2-1; D may match TRBD1 or TRBD2 (5 bases each). V lost 6 bases and J lost 2, with 11 bases in between. The length of the CDR3 is 14 residues. The CDR3 protein is CASSEGPTYNEQFF. The CDR3 bases are TGTGCCAGCAGCGAGGGACCCACCTACAATGAGCAGTTCTTC.

There are many counts of this clonotype. The chain has TRBV12-3 or TRBV12-4 and TRBJ2-1; 7 nucleotides align to TRBD1. The CDR3 extends over 14 amino acids. The ends lost 8 bases at V and 5 bases at J; junction bases unmatched: 9. In DNA, the CDR3 is TGTGCCAGCTTCTACAGGGGCGGTAACAATGAGCAGTTCTTC. Amino acids: CASFYRGGNNEQFF.